A selection of T cell receptor beta chains follows, all from one sample in a study of cytomegalovirus exposure and HLA in healthy donors. Produced via immunoSEQ multiplex PCR; TCRdb's table is partial and in-frame only. The sample lists around 300,000 clones, about 86% occurring once. Sample: PBMCs. All receptors derive from a woman in her late teens or twenties in good health and CMV-seronegative. Both conserved end residues are part of each CDR3. The order of the fields is clone size, V gene, J gene, D gene, CDR3 DNA, CDR3 protein. A D gene is named only where the DNA matches it firmly. Clone size is stated in some rows and not others, as once, few, many or a class when expanded.

NA	TRBV30	TRBJ2-2	NA	TGTGCCTGGCGGGCCACGCAGGGCGGGGAGCTGTTTTTT	CAWRATQGGELFF
NA	TRBV14	TRBJ2-5	NA	TGTGCCAGCAGCCAATTGGGGGGAGAGGGGACCCAGTACTTC	CASSQLGGEGTQYF
NA	TRBV9	TRBJ2-1	NA	TGTGCCAGCAGCCGCTATTGGGGCCCCGGATACAATGAGCAGTTCTTC	CASSRYWGPGYNEQFF
NA	TRBV6-5	TRBJ1-4	NA	TGTGCCAGCAGTTACTCCCTCGGGGCTAATGAAAAACTGTTTTTT	CASSYSLGANEKLFF
few	TRBV6-1	TRBJ1-2	NA	TGTGCCAGCAGTGAAGTGGCGGGTCACTCATCCAACTATGGCTACACCTTC	CASSEVAGHSSNYGYTF
NA	TRBV5-6	TRBJ2-2	NA	TGTGCCAGCAGCTTAGGAACCACTAGGACCGGGGAGCTGTTTTTT	CASSLGTTRTGELFF
once	TRBV9	TRBJ2-7	NA	TGTGCCAGCTCCCTCGGGGACGAGCAGTACTTC	CASSLGDEQYF
few	TRBV7-3	TRBJ1-1	NA	TGTGCCAGCAGCTTAAATTTGGCCACCACCGATGAAGCTTTCTTT	CASSLNLATTDEAFF
NA	TRBV12-5	TRBJ2-7	NA	TGTGCTAGTGGTTCTTACAGGGTCCCCGAGCAGTACTTC	CASGSYRVPEQYF
NA	TRBV4-1	TRBJ2-5	TRBD2	TGCGCCAGCAGCCAAGTCAGCGGGGGCTCTCGGAGCCAAGAGACCCAGTACTTC	CASSQVSGGSRSQETQYF
NA	TRBV5-1	TRBJ1-2	TRBD1	TGCGCCAGCAGCTTGTTTATGGGACAGTCCTATGGCTACACCTTC	CASSLFMGQSYGYTF
NA	TRBV5-4	TRBJ1-1	NA	TGTGCCAGCAGCTTGGGAGCAAGGGGCGGCCGAGAAGCTTTCTTT	CASSLGARGGREAFF
NA	TRBV6-4	TRBJ2-1	TRBD2	TGTGCCAGCAGGAAGAGCGGGAGCTCCTACAATGAGCAGTTCTTC	CASRKSGSSYNEQFF
NA	TRBV5-1	TRBJ2-1	NA	TGCGCCAGCAGCCCGGGACTGCTGGCCAATGAGCAGTTCTTC	CASSPGLLANEQFF
once	TRBV7-8	TRBJ2-1	NA	TGTGCCAGCAGCCGGGACTCCGTATACAATGAGCAGTTCTTC	CASSRDSVYNEQFF
NA	TRBV30	TRBJ2-6	TRBD1	TGTGCCTGGGGGGGACAGATCTCTGGGGCCAACGTCCTGACTTTC	CAWGGQISGANVLTF
NA	TRBV5-1	TRBJ2-3	NA	TGCGCCAGCAGCTTGCCGGGGAGCACAGATACGCAGTATTTT	CASSLPGSTDTQYF
NA	TRBV5-4	TRBJ2-7	TRBD1	TGTGCCAGCAGCGACGGACAGGGTCGGGAGCAGTACTTC	CASSDGQGREQYF
few	TRBV10-3	TRBJ2-6	TRBD1	TGTGCCATCACCCCTGACAGGGGGCGACCTGGGGCCAACGTCCTGACTTTC	CAITPDRGRPGANVLTF
NA	TRBV4-1	TRBJ2-7	NA	TGCGCCACCCGGGAGAGGGTCTCCTACGAGCAGTACTTC	CATRERVSYEQYF
NA	TRBV7-2	TRBJ2-5	NA	TGTGCCAGCAGCTCAGCTCCAGACCAAGAGACCCAGTACTTC	CASSSAPDQETQYF
few	TRBV6-1	TRBJ1-3	TRBD1	TGTGCCAGCAGTGGGGGACAGCCGTTCTCTGGAAACACCATATATTTT	CASSGGQPFSGNTIYF
NA	TRBV29-1	TRBJ1-5	NA	TGCAGCGTTGAGCCGGGTTTCAAGCCCCAGCATTTT	CSVEPGFKPQHF
NA	TRBV7-9	TRBJ2-2	NA	TGTGCCAGCAGCTTTCCGGGACTGCCGGGTGACACCGGGGAGCTGTTTTTT	CASSFPGLPGDTGELFF
NA	TRBV4-1	TRBJ2-7	NA	TGCGCCAGCAGCCCAACAGGGTCCTACGAGCAGTACTTC	CASSPTGSYEQYF
NA	TRBV30	TRBJ1-6	NA	TGTGCCTGGGGCAGTATACCCTATTCACCCCTCCACTTT	CAWGSIPYSPLHF
NA	TRBV5-1	TRBJ2-1	TRBD2	TGCGCCAGCAGCACCGGGACTAGCGGGGGGGTTAGCAACAATGAGCAGTTCTTC	CASSTGTSGGVSNNEQFF
NA	TRBV7-9	TRBJ2-1	TRBD1	TGTGCCAGCAGCCTACTCCCGGGACAGGGAACTTACAATGAGCAGTTCTTC	CASSLLPGQGTYNEQFF
NA	TRBV5-4	TRBJ1-1	TRBD1	TGTGCCAGCAGCGGCTGGGACAGGGAAGGGGGAAGAACTGAAGCTTTCTTT	CASSGWDREGGRTEAFF
NA	TRBV30	TRBJ2-7	TRBD1	TGTGCCTGGAGCCCCGGGACAGGGAACTACGAGCAGTACTTC	CAWSPGTGNYEQYF
NA	TRBV15	TRBJ1-1	NA	TGTGCCACCAGCGGCCGTCTCGGGGAGAACACTGAAGCTTTCTTT	CATSGRLGENTEAFF
few	TRBV10-1	TRBJ2-2	NA	TGCGCCAGCAGTGAAGAGGGTCGTACGCTGTTTTTT	CASSEEGRTLFF
NA	TRBV29-1	TRBJ1-1	NA	TGCAGCGGCAGGGAGATGCAGGGGACTGAAGCTTTCTTT	CSGREMQGTEAFF
NA	TRBV28	TRBJ2-7	TRBD2	TGTGCCAGCAGTCGAACTAGCGGGGCGTACGAGCAGTACTTC	CASSRTSGAYEQYF
NA	TRBV7-9	TRBJ2-7	NA	TGTGCCAGCAGGTCCACAGTTTGGGGGAGTTCGGACAGAAACTACGAGCAGTACTTC	CASRSTVWGSSDRNYEQYF
NA	TRBV2	TRBJ1-6	NA	TGTGCCAGCAGTGGGGGCCTCGAGGCCCTCCACTTT	CASSGGLEALHF
NA	TRBV5-6	TRBJ1-2	NA	TGTGCCAGCACCGGTTGGCAGGGCTCTGGCTACACCTTC	CASTGWQGSGYTF
NA	TRBV27	TRBJ2-5	NA	TGTGCCAGCAGGGACCCCTCGGGGGTCTATTCTGCAGAGACCCAGTACTTC	CASRDPSGVYSAETQYF
once	TRBV5-1	TRBJ1-1	TRBD1	TGCGCCAGCAGCTTGTTCCAGGGGGTGAACACTGAAGCTTTCTTT	CASSLFQGVNTEAFF
NA	TRBV7-8	TRBJ2-7	NA	TGTGCCAGCAGCTTACGGGTCTCCTACGAGCAGTACTTC	CASSLRVSYEQYF
NA	TRBV28	TRBJ1-3	NA	TGTGCCAGCAGTTCTGCGGCTGGAAACACCATATATTTT	CASSSAAGNTIYF
NA	TRBV19	TRBJ1-2	NA	TGTGCCAGTAGTAGGGGGGACCACTATGGCTACACCTTC	CASSRGDHYGYTF
NA	TRBV6-5	TRBJ1-4	NA	TGTGCCAGCAGGTCCGGGGAGGTACATGAAAAACTGTTTTTT	CASRSGEVHEKLFF
NA	TRBV11-2	TRBJ2-3	NA	TGTGCCAGCAGCTTAGAGGCTCTCGTTTCTTATTTT	CASSLEALVSYF
NA	TRBV5-1	TRBJ2-5	NA	TGCGCCAGCAGCTTGGGTTCGGGGAACCTCCAAGAGACCCAGTACTTC	CASSLGSGNLQETQYF
NA	TRBV7-9	TRBJ2-5	NA	TGTGCCAGCACCCCCCTGGGAGGAGCCGAGACCCAGTACTTC	CASTPLGGAETQYF
NA	TRBV19	TRBJ2-1	NA	TGTGCCAGTAGTATGGACAGCCCTTACAATGAGCAGTTCTTC	CASSMDSPYNEQFF